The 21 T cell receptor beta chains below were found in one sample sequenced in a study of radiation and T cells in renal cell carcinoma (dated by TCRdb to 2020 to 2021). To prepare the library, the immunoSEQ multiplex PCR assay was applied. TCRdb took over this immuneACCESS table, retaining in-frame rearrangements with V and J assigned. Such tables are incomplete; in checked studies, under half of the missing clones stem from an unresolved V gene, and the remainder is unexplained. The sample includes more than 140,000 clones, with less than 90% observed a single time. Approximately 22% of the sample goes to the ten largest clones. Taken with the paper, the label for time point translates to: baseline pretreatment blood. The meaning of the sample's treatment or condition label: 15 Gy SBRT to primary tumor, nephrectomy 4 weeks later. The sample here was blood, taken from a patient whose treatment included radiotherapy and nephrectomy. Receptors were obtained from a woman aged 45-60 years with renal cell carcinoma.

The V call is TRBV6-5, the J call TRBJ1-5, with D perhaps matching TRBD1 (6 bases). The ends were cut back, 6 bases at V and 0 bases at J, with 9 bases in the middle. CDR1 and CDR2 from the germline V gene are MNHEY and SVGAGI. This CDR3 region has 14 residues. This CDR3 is CASRDSDSNQPQHF. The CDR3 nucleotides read TGTGCCAGCAGGGACAGCGATAGCAATCAGCCCCAGCATTTT.

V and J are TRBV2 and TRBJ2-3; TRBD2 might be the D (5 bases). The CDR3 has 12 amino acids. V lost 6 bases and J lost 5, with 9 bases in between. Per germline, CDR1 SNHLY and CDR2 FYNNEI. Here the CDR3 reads CASRREGDTQYF. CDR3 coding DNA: TGTGCCAGCAGGAGGGAAGGAGATACGCAGTATTTT. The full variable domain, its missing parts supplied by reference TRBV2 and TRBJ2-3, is EPEVTQTPSHQVTQMGQEVILRCVPISNHLYFYWYRQILGQKVEFLVSFYNNEISEKSEIFDDQFSVERPDGSNFTLKIRSTKLEDSAMYFCASRREGDTQYFGPGTRLTVL.

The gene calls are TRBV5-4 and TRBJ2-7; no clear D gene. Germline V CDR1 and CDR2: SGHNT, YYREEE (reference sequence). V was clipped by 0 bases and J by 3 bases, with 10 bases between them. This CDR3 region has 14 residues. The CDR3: CASSLGFGYYEQYF. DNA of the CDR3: TGTGCCAGCAGCTTGGGTTTCGGATACTACGAGCAGTACTTC.

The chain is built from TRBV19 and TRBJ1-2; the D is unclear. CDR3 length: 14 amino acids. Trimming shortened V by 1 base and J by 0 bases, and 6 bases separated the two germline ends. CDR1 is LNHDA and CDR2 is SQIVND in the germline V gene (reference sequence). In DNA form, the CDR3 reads TGTGCCAGTAGTATAGGATTCACTAACTATGGCTACACCTTC. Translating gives CASSIGFTNYGYTF.

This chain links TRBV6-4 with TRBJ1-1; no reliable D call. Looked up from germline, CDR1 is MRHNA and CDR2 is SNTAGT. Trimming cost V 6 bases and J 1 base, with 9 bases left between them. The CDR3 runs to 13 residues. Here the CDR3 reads CASSLEENTEAFF. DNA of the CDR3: TGTGCCAGCAGCCTCGAGGAGAACACTGAAGCTTTCTTT.

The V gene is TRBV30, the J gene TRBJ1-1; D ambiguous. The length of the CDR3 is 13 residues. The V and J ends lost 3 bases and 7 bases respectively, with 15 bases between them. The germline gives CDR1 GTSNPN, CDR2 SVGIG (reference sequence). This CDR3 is CAWSGVSWGEAFF. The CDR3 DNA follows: TGTGCCTGGAGCGGGGTTAGTTGGGGTGAAGCTTTCTTT. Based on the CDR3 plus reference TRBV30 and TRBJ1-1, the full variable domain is SQTIHQWPATLVQPVGSPLSLECTVEGTSNPNLYWYRQAAGRGLQLLFYSVGIGQISSEVPQNLSASRPQDRQFILSSKKLLLSDSGFYLCAWSGVSWGEAFFGQGTRLTVV.

The CDR3 sequence: CASSLAPGGGSYEQYF. CDR3 coding DNA: TGTGCCAGCAGCTTAGCGCCTGGGGGAGGCTCCTACGAGCAGTACTTC. The V gene is TRBV7-2, the J gene TRBJ2-7; TRBD2 is a possible D gene (6 bases). The CDR3 covers 16 residues. Trimming took 0 bases from V and 0 from J, leaving 12 bases between them. Germline CDR1 SGHTA, CDR2 FQGNSA.

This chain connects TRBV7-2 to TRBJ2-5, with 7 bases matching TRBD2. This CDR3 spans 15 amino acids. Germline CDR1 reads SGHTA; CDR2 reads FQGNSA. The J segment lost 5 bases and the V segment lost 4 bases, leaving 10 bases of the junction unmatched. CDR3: CASSSQLAQRETQYF. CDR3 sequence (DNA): TGTGCCAGCAGCTCTCAACTAGCGCAAAGGGAGACCCAGTACTTC. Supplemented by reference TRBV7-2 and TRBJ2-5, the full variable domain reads GAGVSQSPSNKVTEKGKDVELRCDPISGHTALYWYRQSLGQGLEFLIYFQGNSAPDKSGLPSDRFSAERTGGSVSTLTIQRTQQEDSAVYLCASSSQLAQRETQYFGPGTRLLVL.

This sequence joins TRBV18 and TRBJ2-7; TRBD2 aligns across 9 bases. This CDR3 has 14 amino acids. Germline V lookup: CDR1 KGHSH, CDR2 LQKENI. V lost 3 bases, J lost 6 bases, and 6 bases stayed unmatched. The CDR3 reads CASSPSGRLGEQYF. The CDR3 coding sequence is TGTGCCAGCTCACCGAGCGGGAGGTTGGGCGAGCAGTACTTC.

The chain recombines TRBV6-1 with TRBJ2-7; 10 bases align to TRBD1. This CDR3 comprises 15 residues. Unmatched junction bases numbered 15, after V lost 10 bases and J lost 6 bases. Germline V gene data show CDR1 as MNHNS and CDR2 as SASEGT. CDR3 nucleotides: TGTGCCACCTTCTCCCTCCGGGACAGGGGCTCCGAGCAGTACTTC. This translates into CATFSLRDRGSEQYF.

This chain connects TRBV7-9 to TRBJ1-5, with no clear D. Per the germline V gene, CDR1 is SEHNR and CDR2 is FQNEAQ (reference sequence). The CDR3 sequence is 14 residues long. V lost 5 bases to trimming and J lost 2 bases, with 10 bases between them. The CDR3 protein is CASSPGSGNQPQHF. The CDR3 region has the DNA TGTGCCAGCAGCCCGGGATCGGGCAATCAGCCCCAGCATTTT.

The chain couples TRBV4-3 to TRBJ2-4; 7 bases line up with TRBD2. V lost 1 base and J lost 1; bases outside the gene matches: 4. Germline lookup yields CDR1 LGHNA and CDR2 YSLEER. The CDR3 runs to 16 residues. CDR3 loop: CASSQGEGLAKNIQYF. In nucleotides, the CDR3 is TGCGCCAGCAGCCAAGGGGAGGGCCTTGCCAAAAACATTCAGTACTTC.

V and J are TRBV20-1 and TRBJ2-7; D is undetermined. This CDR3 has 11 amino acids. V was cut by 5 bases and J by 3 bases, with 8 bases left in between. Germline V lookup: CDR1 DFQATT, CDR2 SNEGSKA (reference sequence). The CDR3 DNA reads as TGCAGTGCTGAGGACCTCTACGAGCAGTACTTC. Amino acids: CSAEDLYEQYF.

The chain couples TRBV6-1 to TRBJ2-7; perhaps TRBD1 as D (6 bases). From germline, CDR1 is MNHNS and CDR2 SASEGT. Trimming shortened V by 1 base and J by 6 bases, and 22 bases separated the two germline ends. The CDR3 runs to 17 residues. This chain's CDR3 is CASSEVYDRSVRGEQYF. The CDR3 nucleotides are TGTGCCAGCAGTGAAGTCTACGACAGGTCGGTACGAGGCGAGCAGTACTTC.

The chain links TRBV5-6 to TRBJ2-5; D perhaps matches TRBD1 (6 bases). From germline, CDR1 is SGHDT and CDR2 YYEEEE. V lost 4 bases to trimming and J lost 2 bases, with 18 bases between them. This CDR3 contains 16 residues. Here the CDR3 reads CASSAQDSFFQETQYF. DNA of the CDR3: TGTGCCAGCAGCGCACAGGACAGCTTCTTTCAAGAGACCCAGTACTTC.

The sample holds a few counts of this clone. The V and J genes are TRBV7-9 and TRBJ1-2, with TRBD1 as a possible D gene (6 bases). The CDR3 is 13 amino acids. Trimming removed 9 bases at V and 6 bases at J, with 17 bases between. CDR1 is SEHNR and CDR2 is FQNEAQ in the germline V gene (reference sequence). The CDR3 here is CASEPGQLDGYTF. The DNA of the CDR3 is TGTGCCAGTGAACCGGGACAACTAGATGGCTACACCTTC.

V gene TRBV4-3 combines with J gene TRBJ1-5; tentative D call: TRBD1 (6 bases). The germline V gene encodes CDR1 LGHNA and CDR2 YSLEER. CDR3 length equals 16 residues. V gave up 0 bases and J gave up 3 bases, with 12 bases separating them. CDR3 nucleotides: TGCGCCAGCAGCCAAGATCCGGGGGCCGACAATCAGCCCCAGCATTTT. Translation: CASSQDPGADNQPQHF.

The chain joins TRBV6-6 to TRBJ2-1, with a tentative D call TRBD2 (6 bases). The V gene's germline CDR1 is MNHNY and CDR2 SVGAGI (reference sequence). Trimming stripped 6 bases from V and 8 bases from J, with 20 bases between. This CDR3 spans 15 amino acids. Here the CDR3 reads CASRGEVSWNYEQFF. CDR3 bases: TGTGCCAGCAGGGGGGAGGTTTCTTGGAACTATGAGCAGTTCTTC.

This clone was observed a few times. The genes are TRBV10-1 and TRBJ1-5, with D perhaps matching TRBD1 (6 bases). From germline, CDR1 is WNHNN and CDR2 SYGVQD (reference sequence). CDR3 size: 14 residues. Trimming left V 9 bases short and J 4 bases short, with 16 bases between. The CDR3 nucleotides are TGCGCCAGTAAACAGGGTCGGGCTAATCAGCCCCAGCATTTT. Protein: CASKQGRANQPQHF.

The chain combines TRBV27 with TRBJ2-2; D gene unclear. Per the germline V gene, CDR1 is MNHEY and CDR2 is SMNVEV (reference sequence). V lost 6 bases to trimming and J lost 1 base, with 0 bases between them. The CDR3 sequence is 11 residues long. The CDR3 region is CASRNTGELFF. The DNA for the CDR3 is TGTGCCAGCAGGAACACCGGGGAGCTGTTTTTT.

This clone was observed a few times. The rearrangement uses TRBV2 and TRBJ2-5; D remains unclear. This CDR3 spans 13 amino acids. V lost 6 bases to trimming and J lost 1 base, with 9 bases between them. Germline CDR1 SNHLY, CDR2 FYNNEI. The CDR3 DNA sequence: TGTGCCAGCAGCCAGGAGTCCCAAGAGACCCAGTACTTC. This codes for CASSQESQETQYF.